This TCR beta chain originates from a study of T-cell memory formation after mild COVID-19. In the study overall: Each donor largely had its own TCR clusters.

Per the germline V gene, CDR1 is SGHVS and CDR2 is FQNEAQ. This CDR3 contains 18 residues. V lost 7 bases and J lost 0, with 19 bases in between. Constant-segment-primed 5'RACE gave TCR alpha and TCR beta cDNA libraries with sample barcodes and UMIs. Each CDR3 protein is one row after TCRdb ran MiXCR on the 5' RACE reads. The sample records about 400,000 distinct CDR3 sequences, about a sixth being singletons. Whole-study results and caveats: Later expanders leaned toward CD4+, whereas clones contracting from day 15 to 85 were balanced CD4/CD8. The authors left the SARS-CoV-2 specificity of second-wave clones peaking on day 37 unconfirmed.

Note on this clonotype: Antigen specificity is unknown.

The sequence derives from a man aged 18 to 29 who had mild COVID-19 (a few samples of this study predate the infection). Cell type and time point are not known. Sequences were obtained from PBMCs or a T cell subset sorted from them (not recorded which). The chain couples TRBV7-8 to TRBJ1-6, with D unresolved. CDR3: CASTERAPRSSYNSPLHF. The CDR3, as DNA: TGTGCCAGCACCGAGCGGGCTCCCAGGAGCTCCTATAATTCACCCCTCCACTTT.